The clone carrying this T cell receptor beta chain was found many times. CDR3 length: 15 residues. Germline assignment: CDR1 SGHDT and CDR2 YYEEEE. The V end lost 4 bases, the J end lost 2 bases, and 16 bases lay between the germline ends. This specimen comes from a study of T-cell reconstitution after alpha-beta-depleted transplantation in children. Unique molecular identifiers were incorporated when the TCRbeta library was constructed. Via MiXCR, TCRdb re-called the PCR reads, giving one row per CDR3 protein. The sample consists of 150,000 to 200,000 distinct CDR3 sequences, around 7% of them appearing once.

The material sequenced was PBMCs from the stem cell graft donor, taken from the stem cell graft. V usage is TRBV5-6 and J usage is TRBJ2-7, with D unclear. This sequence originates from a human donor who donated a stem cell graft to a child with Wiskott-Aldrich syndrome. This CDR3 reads CASSVNPHLPYEQYF. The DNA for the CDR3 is TGTGCCAGCAGCGTCAACCCACATCTTCCCTACGAGCAGTACTTC.